The 10 T cell receptor beta chains reported below all come from one sample, sequenced in a study of human T cells and chemical hapten exposure. TCRdb recomputed calls from the RACE reads with MiXCR, one row per CDR3 protein. The sample yields roughly 56,000 distinct CDR3 sequences, 8.5% to 10% seen once. The time point here: pre-sensitization, week 0. As to treatment: therapeutic diphenylcyclopropenone sensitization with weekly scalp DPC. Before extraction, the whole blood was not fractionated, and total RNA was taken from it. This sample comprised whole blood, obtained in connection with sensitization to the hapten diphenylcyclopropenone (DPC). These receptors came from a woman aged 25 to 39 with alopecia areata. Some clones in this sample may be carry-over from other donors' samples.

In its sample, this clonotype was seen many times. The V call is TRBV12-3 or TRBV12-4, the J call TRBJ1-6; perhaps TRBD1 as D (5 bases). V was trimmed by 3 bases and J by 6 bases, leaving 15 bases between them. The CDR3 contains 16 residues. As DNA, the CDR3 is TGTGCCAGCAGTTTGCTGGGGCCTATGGGTAATTCACCCCTCCACTTT. It translates to CASSLLGPMGNSPLHF.

This clonotype was seen many times. The chain uses TRBV9 and TRBJ1-1; weak D call: TRBD1 (5 bases). The ends were cut back, 0 bases at V and 5 bases at J, with 11 bases in the middle. The CDR3 has 14 amino acids. CDR1 is SGDLS and CDR2 is YYNGEE in the germline V gene. The CDR3 here is CASSVGGTRTEAFF. The CDR3 region has the DNA TGTGCCAGCAGCGTAGGTGGGACGCGGACTGAAGCTTTCTTT.

V gene TRBV2 combines with J gene TRBJ1-3; D remains unclear. Trimming took off 7 bases at V and 8 bases at J, with 12 bases between the two ends. The CDR3 runs 12 residues. Germline V gene data show CDR1 as SNHLY and CDR2 as FYNNEI. CDR3 DNA: TGTGCCAGCAAAAACCCCGGGGACACCATATATTTT. Protein product: CASKNPGDTIYF.

A few counts support this clonotype. The chain carries TRBV7-2 and TRBJ2-7; D uncertain. V lost 1 base and J lost 2, with 12 bases in between. CDR1 and CDR2 (germline): SGHTA, FQGNSA. This CDR3 is built from 15 residues. The CDR3 is CASSLGQVVPYEQYF. For the CDR3, the DNA is TGTGCCAGCAGCTTAGGGCAGGTGGTTCCCTACGAGCAGTACTTC. Drawing the rest from reference TRBV7-2 and TRBJ2-7, the complete variable domain is GAGVSQSPSNKVTEKGKDVELRCDPISGHTALYWYRQSLGQGLEFLIYFQGNSAPDKSGLPSDRFSAERTGGSVSTLTIQRTQQEDSAVYLCASSLGQVVPYEQYFGPGTRLTVT.

This clonotype has a count of ten or more. CDR3 DNA sequence: TGTGCCAGCAGTGAAAGGGGACAGGCTTTTAGCAATCAGCCCCAGCATTTT. Protein: CASSERGQAFSNQPQHF. The chain is built from TRBV6-1 and TRBJ1-5; the match to TRBD1 covers 8 bases. Trimming at V came to 2 bases and at J to 0 bases, leaving 6 bases not matched to a gene. Germline CDR1 reads MNHNS; CDR2 reads SASEGT. The CDR3 has 17 residues.

This clonotype has more than one count but fewer than ten. The chain employs TRBV7-2 and TRBJ2-3; D call uncertain. V was clipped by 5 bases and J by 3 bases, with 15 bases between them. Per germline, CDR1 SGHTA and CDR2 FQGNSA. This CDR3 comprises 15 residues. The CDR3 here is CASSPLSPRTDTQYF. The CDR3 nucleotides read TGTGCCAGCAGCCCTCTTTCCCCCAGGACAGATACGCAGTATTTT.

This clonotype was recorded at least ten times. J is TRBJ1-3 and V is TRBV28; D is unclear. This CDR3 contains 15 residues. Germline values: CDR1 MDHEN, CDR2 SYDVKM. V was shortened by 5 bases and J by 0 bases, with 11 bases between the two germline ends. The CDR3 loop reads CASSDGFNSGNTIYF. The CDR3 DNA follows: TGTGCCAGCAGTGATGGGTTCAACTCTGGAAACACCATATATTTT.

The J gene is TRBJ2-5, the V gene TRBV3-1; 9 bases match TRBD2. The germline gives CDR1 LGHDT, CDR2 YNNKEL (reference sequence). The CDR3 sequence is 14 residues long. V lost 3 bases, J lost 1 base, and 0 bases stayed unmatched. The CDR3 nucleotides read TGTGCCAGCAGCCAGCGGGGGGGCCAAGAGACCCAGTACTTC. Its translation is CASSQRGGQETQYF.

CDR3 DNA sequence: TGTGCCAGCAGTTACGAGAGACGAGCCAATGAGCAGTTCTTC. Amino acids: CASSYERRANEQFF. V usage is TRBV6-6 and J usage is TRBJ2-1, with D unresolved. V lost 2 bases, J lost 6 bases, and 11 bases lay in between. Germline V lookup: CDR1 MNHNY, CDR2 SVGAGI (reference sequence). The CDR3 runs 14 residues.

The rearrangement joins TRBV19 to TRBJ1-5; maybe TRBD1 (5 bases). Germline V CDR1 and CDR2: LNHDA, SQIVND (reference sequence). V was shortened by 0 bases and J by 3 bases, with 15 bases between the two germline ends. CDR3 size: 17 residues. CDR3 sequence: CASSIDTTGTDNQPQHF. DNA for the CDR3: TGTGCCAGTAGTATAGATACTACCGGGACGGACAATCAGCCCCAGCATTTT. The full variable domain, completed using reference TRBV19 and TRBJ1-5, is DGGITQSPKYLFRKEGQNVTLSCEQNLNHDAMYWYRQDPGQGLRLIYYSQIVNDFQKGDIAEGYSVSREKKESFPLTVTSAQKNPTAFYLCASSIDTTGTDNQPQHFGDGTRLSIL.